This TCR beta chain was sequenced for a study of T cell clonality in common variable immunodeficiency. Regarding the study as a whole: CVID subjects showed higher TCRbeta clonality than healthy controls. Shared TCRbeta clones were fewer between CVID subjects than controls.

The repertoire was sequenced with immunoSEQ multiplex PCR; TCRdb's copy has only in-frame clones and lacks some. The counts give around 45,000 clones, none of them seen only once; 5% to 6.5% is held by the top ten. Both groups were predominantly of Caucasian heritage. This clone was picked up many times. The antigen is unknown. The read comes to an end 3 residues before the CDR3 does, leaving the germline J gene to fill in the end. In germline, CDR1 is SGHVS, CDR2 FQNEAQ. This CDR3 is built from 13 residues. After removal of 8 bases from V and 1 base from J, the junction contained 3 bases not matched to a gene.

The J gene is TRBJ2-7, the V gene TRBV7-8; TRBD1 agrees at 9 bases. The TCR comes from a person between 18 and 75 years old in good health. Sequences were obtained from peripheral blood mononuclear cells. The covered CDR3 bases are TGTGCCAGCCGGGACAGGGTATCCTACGAG. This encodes CASRDRVSYE. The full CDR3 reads CASRDRVSYEQYF.